This T cell receptor beta chain was identified during a study of graft-versus-host responses after intestinal transplantation. Study-level information: Multivisceral, liver-intestinal, or isolated intestinal transplants were received by the recipients. The whole recipient group had anti-thymocyte globulin induction followed by tacrolimus and steroids for 2 to 3 years.

As for this clone: Its matching antigen is unknown.

The V end lost 5 bases, the J end lost 5 bases, and 15 bases lay between the germline ends. Germline V gives CDR1 MNHNS, CDR2 SASEGT. This CDR3 comprises 14 residues. The repertoire was sequenced with immunoSEQ multiplex PCR; TCRdb's copy has only in-frame clones and lacks some. The sample records approximately 90,000 clones, about 85% being singletons. Study conclusions and caveats: Recipient bone marrow held GvH clones, some seen earlier in ileum or blood.

The V and J genes are TRBV6-1 and TRBJ2-5; a possible D gene is TRBD2 (6 bases). The source of this sequence is a human donor who was the organ donor for an intestinal transplant. Sequenced material: unstimulated CD4+ T cells sorted from spleen or lymph node cells, taken before transplant. CDR3 loop: CASSPMGGRETQYF. CDR3 nucleotide sequence: TGTGCCAGCAGTCCTATGGGGGGTCGGGAGACCCAGTACTTC.